Below are 3 T cell receptor beta chains sequenced from a single sample in a study of OX40 agonist ivuxolimab in advanced cancers. The data were produced by immunoSEQ multiplex PCR, yet TCRdb's version contains in-frame clones alone and is incomplete. The table lists 25,000 to 30,000 clones, 86% of them singletons. The sample consisted of CD4+ or CD8+ T cells sorted from blood, taken in a trial of the OX40 agonist ivuxolimab. Receptors originate from an adult with an advanced solid tumor such as melanoma, head and neck, liver or kidney cancer.

The chain recombines TRBV2 with TRBJ2-1, with D hard to call. Germline CDR1 and CDR2: SNHLY and FYNNEI. V lost 8 bases, J lost 7 bases, and 12 bases lay in between. The CDR3 runs 12 residues. The CDR3 DNA sequence: TGTGCCAGCCCTGCTAGTCGGAATGAGCAGTTCTTC. Its translation: CASPASRNEQFF. Supplemented by reference TRBV2 and TRBJ2-1, the full variable domain reads EPEVTQTPSHQVTQMGQEVILRCVPISNHLYFYWYRQILGQKVEFLVSFYNNEISEKSEIFDDQFSVERPDGSNFTLKIRSTKLEDSAMYFCASPASRNEQFFGPGTRLTVL.

V gene TRBV7-9 combines with J gene TRBJ2-7; D gene ambiguous. This CDR3 is 13 amino acids long. The germline CDR1 and CDR2 sequences are SEHNR and FQNEAQ (reference sequence). V shed 6 bases and J shed 4 bases, with 13 bases lying between them. The CDR3 region has the DNA TGTGCCAGCAGTGATTACATGAGATACGAGCAGTACTTC. This translates into CASSDYMRYEQYF.

This chain connects TRBV5-4 to TRBJ2-3; D remains unclear. Trimming cost V 6 bases and J 4 bases, with 6 bases left between them. This CDR3 is built from 11 residues. Looked up from germline, CDR1 is SGHNT and CDR2 is YYREEE (reference sequence). The CDR3 sequence: CASTWADTQYF. DNA of the CDR3: TGTGCCAGCACCTGGGCAGATACGCAGTATTTT.